This TCR beta chain was recovered during a study of cytomegalovirus exposure and HLA in healthy donors. Study results and caveats: Sequencing depth roughly uniform across donors was assumed in presence/absence analyses.

13 Jbeta primers and 60 Vbeta primers were used for the PCR. Sequenced by immunoSEQ multiplex PCR; TCRdb stores in-frame clones only, minus some. The sample records approximately 160,000 clones, 75% to 90% being singletons. With respect to this clone: Its antigen is unidentified.

The receptor was isolated from a human donor in good health. The specimen sequenced was PBMCs.

For the CDR3, the DNA is TGTGCCAGCAGCTTGGGACCTCCGGGCAATGAGCAGTTCTTC. Its translation is CASSLGPPGNEQFF. V gene TRBV5-6 combines with J gene TRBJ2-1; D is ambiguous. Germline V CDR1 and CDR2: SGHDT, YYEEEE. The CDR3 is made up of 14 amino acids. Trimming stripped 0 bases from V and 6 bases from J, with 10 bases between.